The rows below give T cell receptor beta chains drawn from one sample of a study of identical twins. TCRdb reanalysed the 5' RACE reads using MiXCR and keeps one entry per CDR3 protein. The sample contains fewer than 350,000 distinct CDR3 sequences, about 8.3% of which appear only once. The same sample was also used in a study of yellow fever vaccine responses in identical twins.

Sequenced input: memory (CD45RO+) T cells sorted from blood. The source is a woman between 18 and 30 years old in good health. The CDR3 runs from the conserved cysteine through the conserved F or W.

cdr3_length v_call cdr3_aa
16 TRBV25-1 CASSESVRGLQETQYF
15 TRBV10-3 CAISAGFTLYNEQFF
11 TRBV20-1 CSDARSETQYF
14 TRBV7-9 CASSSRAANTEAFF
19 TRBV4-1 CASSQDLIRRLAAYNEQFF
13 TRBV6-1 CASSRDTYQPQHF
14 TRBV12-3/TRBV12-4 CASSSGPSGNTIYF
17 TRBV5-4 CASSSGTSGRARYEQFF
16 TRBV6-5 CASSYPPSQGAPEAFF
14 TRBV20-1 CSAPRGGNTDTQYF
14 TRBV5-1 CASSKDRGPYEQYF
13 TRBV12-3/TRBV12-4 CASSLEIRETQYF
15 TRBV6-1 CASRERQGPQGVQYF
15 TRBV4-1 CASSPYRGVDYGYTF
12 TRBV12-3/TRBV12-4 CASTIQVGEAFF
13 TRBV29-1 CSATSGRSYEQYF
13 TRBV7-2 CASSFSYTGELFF
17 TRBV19 CASRSAGVSGGYNEQFF
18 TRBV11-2 CASSTNRRLAGGYNEQFF
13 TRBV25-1 CASRGQGADTQYF
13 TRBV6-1 CASSVEREGEQFF
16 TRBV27 CASIKRLAGRYNEQFF
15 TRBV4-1 CASSPLDSRNTEAFF
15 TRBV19 CASSKAGGRTDTQYF
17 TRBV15 CATSRESRDRFFNEQFF
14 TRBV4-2 CASSQGTSRNEQFF
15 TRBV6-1 CASRSGGGHYNEQFF
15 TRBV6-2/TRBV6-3 CASRIGLAAYNEQFF
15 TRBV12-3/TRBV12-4 CASSSRGSSSYEQYF
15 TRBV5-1 CASSDRSPPTDTQYF